Given below is one T cell receptor (beta chain) in context. Its antigen is not known. The sample comes from a study of shared clonotypes between healthy human individuals. Points from the study as a whole: Relative to clonotypes present in all four donors, those not shared had lower generation probabilities. As a rule, naive subsets had a larger estimated richness than memory subsets.

Terminally differentiated effector memory CD45RA+ cells were left out of the naive CD8 fraction, which was CD45RO-negative and positively selected for CCR7. The authors' processing: Filtering of immunoSEQ junctional sequences could not match full-length read filtering. Produced via immunoSEQ multiplex PCR; TCRdb's table is partial and in-frame only. D and trimming were read from the DNA, whereas the V and J calls and clone size are those reported in that table. The table shows about 1,900,000 clones, with about 95% occurring only once. The CDR3 extends over 12 amino acids. With 8 bases removed from V and 8 bases from J, the gap between germline ends came to 15 bases. Germline V gene data show CDR1 as SEHNR and CDR2 as FQNEAQ (reference sequence).

The clonotype comes from a man in his late teens or twenties in good health. Sequencing used naive CD8+ T cells sorted from blood. This chain joins TRBV7-9 and TRBJ1-2; D is possibly TRBD1 (5 bases). In nucleotides, the CDR3 is TGTGCCAGCGAAGGGACGGCGCGCGGCTACACCTTC. Translation gives CASEGTARGYTF. Together with reference TRBV7-9 and TRBJ1-2, the CDR3 gives the full variable domain: DTGVSQNPRHKITKRGQNVTFRCDPISEHNRLYWYRQTLGQGPEFLTYFQNEAQLEKSRLLSDRFSAERPKGSFSTLEIQRTEQGDSAMYLCASEGTARGYTFGSGTRLTVV.